These 18 T cell receptor beta chains share one sample of origin, sequenced in a study of shared clonotypes between healthy human individuals. Sequencing was performed with immunoSEQ multiplex PCR; in TCRdb, only in-frame clones are kept and a portion is missing. The profile covers 950,000 to 1,100,000 clones, with around 78% appearing a single time and around 0.6% taken by the ten largest. The sample taken for sequencing was memory CD4+ T cells from PBMCs. Subset noted: CD45RA-negative fraction. These receptors came from a man between 18 and 35 years old in good health. Some clones in this sample may be carry-over from other donors' samples.

Details on this clone: A far more abundant clone sits one base away, making this likely a read error. The gene calls are TRBV4-2 and TRBJ2-7, with D perhaps given as TRBD1 or TRBD2 (6 bases each). CDR3 length equals 17 residues. Germline values: CDR1 LGHNA, CDR2 YNFKEQ. CDR3 region: CASSPRDLGGTSYEQHF. The CDR3 region has the DNA TGTGCCAGCAGCCCCAGAGACCTCGGGGGCACGTCCTACGAGCAGCACTTC.

J is TRBJ1-2 and V is TRBV28; D uncertain. Germline V gene sequence: CDR1 MDHEN, CDR2 SYDVKM. The CDR3 has 14 amino acids. V gave up 6 bases and J gave up 1 base, with 12 bases separating them. The CDR3 loop reads CASSATSYNYGYTF. In DNA form, the CDR3 reads TGTGCCAGCAGCGCCACCTCCTATAACTATGGCTACACCTTC.

The V call is TRBV7-9, the J call TRBJ2-1; 7 nucleotides agree with TRBD1. The V gene's germline CDR1 is SEHNR and CDR2 FQNEAQ (reference sequence). Unmatched junction bases numbered 4, after V lost 2 bases and J lost 0 bases. CDR3 size: 16 residues. The CDR3 here is CASSLTTGSSYNEQFF. CDR3 DNA: TGTGCCAGCAGCTTAACGACAGGGAGCTCCTACAATGAGCAGTTCTTC.

This sequence joins TRBV5-1 and TRBJ2-3, with 9 positions matching TRBD1. This CDR3 region has 15 residues. V lost 4 bases to trimming and J lost 3 bases; unmatched junction nucleotides: 6. From germline, CDR1 is SGHRS and CDR2 YFSETQ. The CDR3 coding sequence is TGCGCCAGCAGCGCCACAGGGGGCAGGACAGATACGCAGTATTTT. Its protein is CASSATGGRTDTQYF.

The V and J genes are TRBV11-2 and TRBJ1-1; 7 bases agree with TRBD1. V lost 5 bases and J lost 1; bases outside the gene matches: 4. The germline gives CDR1 SGHAT, CDR2 FQNNGV. This CDR3 is built from 14 residues. CDR3 protein: CASSRGQTNTEAFF. Written as DNA, the CDR3 is TGTGCCAGCAGCCGGGGACAGACGAACACTGAAGCTTTCTTT. The variable domain in full, with the rest retrieved from reference TRBV11-2 and TRBJ1-1, is EAGVAQSPRYKIIEKRQSVAFWCNPISGHATLYWYQQILGQGPKLLIQFQNNGVVDDSQLPKDRFSAERLKGVDSTLKIQPAKLEDSAVYLCASSRGQTNTEAFFGQGTRLTVV.

This clone has a handful of counts. Different DNA sequences within this sample yield the same CDR3. This chain joins TRBV2 and TRBJ1-2, with D tentatively TRBD1 (5 bases). The V gene lost 9 bases and the J gene lost 1 base, with 9 bases spanning the gap. Germline CDR1 reads SNHLY; CDR2 reads FYNNEI. The CDR3 has 12 residues. The CDR3 nucleotides read TGTGCCAGTGGGGACCGTAACTATGGCTACACCTTC. Translated, it gives CASGDRNYGYTF.

This sequence joins TRBV6-5 and TRBJ2-2; weak D call: TRBD2 (5 bases). V was cut by 2 bases and J by 3 bases, with 13 bases left in between. The germline CDR1 and CDR2 sequences are MNHEY and SVGAGI. CDR3 length: 16 amino acids. As DNA, the CDR3 is TGTGCCAGCAGTTACGGCTACGGGATACACACCGGGGAGCTGTTTTTT. Translation gives CASSYGYGIHTGELFF.

The chain uses TRBV7-8 and TRBJ1-5; TRBD1 matches at 8 bases. V lost 7 bases and J lost 4; bases outside the gene matches: 9. Looked up from germline, CDR1 is SGHVS and CDR2 is FQNEAQ. This CDR3 contains 15 residues. The CDR3 region has the DNA TGTGCCAGCACCCTCCAGGGGGCGGGGAATCAGCCCCAGCATTTT. Translated: CASTLQGAGNQPQHF.

This clone was counted only a few times. V gene TRBV9 combines with J gene TRBJ1-1; D gene uncertain. This CDR3 region has 12 residues. V was trimmed by 3 bases and J by 4 bases, leaving 7 bases between them. Germline assignment: CDR1 SGDLS and CDR2 YYNGEE. The CDR3 nucleotides read TGTGCCAGCAGCGAACAATTCACTGAAGCTTTCTTT. The encoded protein is CASSEQFTEAFF.

V gene TRBV7-9 combines with J gene TRBJ2-7; D is ambiguous. Germline V gene lookup returns CDR1 SEHNR and CDR2 FQNEAQ (reference sequence). V lost 2 bases and J lost 2, with 10 bases in between. The CDR3 loop spans 14 amino acids. The CDR3 here is CASSLYTVTYEQYF. The CDR3 region has the DNA TGTGCCAGCAGCTTATACACGGTGACCTACGAGCAGTACTTC.

The chain links TRBV2 to TRBJ2-3, with a possible D match to TRBD1 (6 bases). CDR3 length: 14 amino acids. V was trimmed by 7 bases and J by 2 bases, leaving 13 bases between them. Germline loops: CDR1 SNHLY, CDR2 FYNNEI. In DNA, the CDR3 is TGTGCCAGCAAATCGACAGGCCCCACAGATACGCAGTATTTT. This gives the protein CASKSTGPTDTQYF.

In this sample, this clone turned up a few times. This chain joins TRBV5-1 and TRBJ1-4, with D perhaps TRBD1 (6 bases). Germline CDR1 and CDR2: SGHRS and YFSETQ. V was pared by 4 bases and J by 8 bases, with 15 bases between. CDR3 length: 14 residues. This chain's CDR3 is CASSTGTQGEKLFF. The CDR3 bases are TGCGCCAGCAGCACAGGGACCCAGGGAGAAAAACTGTTTTTT.

The chain is built from TRBV5-5 and TRBJ2-4; 8 positions match TRBD1. V lost 4 bases, J lost 7 bases, and 10 bases stayed unmatched. CDR1 SGHKS and CDR2 YYEKEE come from the germline V gene (reference sequence). This CDR3 spans 15 amino acids. CDR3 sequence: CASSPQDRAANIQYF. CDR3 DNA: TGTGCCAGCAGCCCCCAGGACAGGGCTGCGAACATTCAGTACTTC.

The chain carries TRBV5-1 and TRBJ2-3; D remains ambiguous. Germline V gene lookup returns CDR1 SGHRS and CDR2 YFSETQ. The CDR3 contains 12 residues. V was cut by 4 bases and J by 5 bases, with 8 bases left in between. For the CDR3, the DNA is TGCGCCAGCAGCCCCCTCGAAGATACGCAGTATTTT. Amino acid sequence: CASSPLEDTQYF.

This clone was seen once. The chain is built from TRBV7-2 and TRBJ2-3; D is unclear. Germline CDR1 and CDR2: SGHTA and FQGNSA. This CDR3 comprises 14 residues. V was trimmed by 1 base and J by 5 bases, leaving 10 bases between them. The CDR3 sequence: CASSLELIRDTQYF. CDR3 nucleotides: TGTGCCAGCAGCTTAGAGCTGATTAGAGATACGCAGTATTTT. The whole variable domain, filled in from reference TRBV7-2 and TRBJ2-3, reads GAGVSQSPSNKVTEKGKDVELRCDPISGHTALYWYRQSLGQGLEFLIYFQGNSAPDKSGLPSDRFSAERTGGSVSTLTIQRTQQEDSAVYLCASSLELIRDTQYFGPGTRLTVL.

The chain joins TRBV6-6 to TRBJ2-2; no clear D gene. Trimming cost V 8 bases and J 5 bases, with 6 bases left between them. The CDR3 is 11 amino acids. Germline CDR1 MNHNY, CDR2 SVGAGI (reference sequence). The CDR3 bases are TGTGCCAGCCGGCAGACCGGGGAGCTGTTTTTT. This translates into CASRQTGELFF.

The chain links TRBV15 to TRBJ1-6; the D gene is possibly TRBD1 (6 bases). The CDR3 contains 15 residues. Germline V gives CDR1 LNHNV, CDR2 YYDKDF (reference sequence). The V end was cut by 0 bases, the J end by 7 bases, with 10 bases between. The CDR3: CATSRDRDTNSPLHF. As DNA, the CDR3 is TGTGCCACCAGCAGAGATCGGGACACCAATTCACCCCTCCACTTT.

About this clone itself: A much larger clone differs by one base, so this may be a read error. The same CDR3 can be traced to other DNA sequences in this sample. This chain joins TRBV6-5 and TRBJ1-1; D uncertain. CDR1 and CDR2 from the germline V gene are MNHEY and SVGAGI. The CDR3 consists of 11 residues. V lost 4 bases and J lost 3, with 3 bases in between. CDR3: CASSSYTEAFF. The CDR3 DNA sequence: TGTGCCAGCAGTTCGTACACTGAAGCTTTCTTT.